Detailed here is one TCR beta chain. Authors' data handling: It was from reference gene primer amplification that nucleated cell counts were estimated. TCRdb keeps only in-frame clones here, not all; method: immunoSEQ multiplex PCR. Clone size and the V and J calls come from that table; the DNA yielded D and trimming. Of roughly 500,000 clones in the sample, about 88% were seen once. Seattle's cohort entered during active infection and was followed longitudinally. These data belong to a study of blood T cell repertoires in COVID-19. Overall study: There were acute and convalescent COVID-19 samples, and they came from the United States, Italy and Spain.

Germline loops: CDR1 PRHDT, CDR2 FYEKMQ (reference sequence). The CDR3 is made up of 14 amino acids. V gave up 5 bases and J gave up 3 bases; unmatched junction bases: 3. The J gene is TRBJ2-7, the V gene TRBV13; 11 bases are shared with TRBD2. The sequence was collected from a man aged 18 to 30 with COVID-19, enrolled during active disease. Material for sequencing was peripheral blood. CDR3 DNA sequence: TGTGCCAGCAGCCCCGGGACTAGCGGCTACGAGCAGTACTTC. Translated: CASSPGTSGYEQYF.